These 9 T cell receptor beta chains were sequenced from one sample in a study of cytomegalovirus exposure and HLA in healthy donors. Measured with immunoSEQ multiplex PCR; TCRdb has only the in-frame clones, and not every one. The sample lists about 69,000 clones; 94% were seen once. The sample consisted of PBMCs. These receptors were obtained from a woman aged 18-30 years in good health and CMV-seronegative.

This clone was detected only once. This chain joins TRBV27 and TRBJ2-1; TRBD1 matches 8 bases. Germline values: CDR1 MNHEY, CDR2 SMNVEV (reference sequence). The length of the CDR3 is 14 residues. V lost 2 bases, J lost 8 bases, and 5 bases stayed unmatched. The CDR3 reads CASSLGQGADEQFF. The CDR3, as DNA: TGTGCCAGCAGTTTAGGGCAGGGGGCAGATGAGCAGTTCTTC.

A few counts support this clone. The chain recombines TRBV4-2 with TRBJ2-6; possible D gene TRBD1, 5 bases. Trimming removed 1 base at V and 0 bases at J, with 7 bases between. The germline V gene has CDR1 LGHNA and CDR2 YNFKEQ. This CDR3 contains 16 residues. The chain's CDR3 is CASSQGTNSGANVLTF. The CDR3 DNA reads TGTGCCAGCAGCCAAGGGACAAACTCTGGGGCCAACGTCCTGACTTTC.

V gene TRBV7-9 combines with J gene TRBJ2-7; 8 bases match TRBD2. Unmatched junction bases numbered 8, after V lost 1 base and J lost 3 bases. This CDR3 has 16 residues. The germline V gene encodes CDR1 SEHNR and CDR2 FQNEAQ (reference sequence). The CDR3 spells CASSLEALTSGYEQYF. The CDR3 region has the DNA TGTGCCAGCAGCTTAGAAGCCTTAACTAGCGGCTACGAGCAGTACTTC.

The chain uses TRBV30 and TRBJ1-1, with D possibly TRBD1 on 5 matching bases. Trimming pared 4 bases from V and 5 bases from J, leaving 20 bases between. This CDR3 spans 15 amino acids. Germline V gives CDR1 GTSNPN, CDR2 SVGIG (reference sequence). CDR3 sequence (DNA): TGTGCCTGGATGCCCCTCCTAAGGGGAAAGACTGAAGCTTTCTTT. This gives the protein CAWMPLLRGKTEAFF.

The chain's CDR3 is CASSKRTGGVTEAFF. Written as DNA, the CDR3 is TGTGCCAGCAGCAAGAGGACAGGGGGCGTCACTGAAGCTTTCTTT. The chain has TRBV14 and TRBJ1-1, with 11 bases identical to TRBD1. The CDR3 extends over 15 amino acids. CDR1 SGHDN and CDR2 FVKESK come from the germline V gene. The V and J ends lost 5 bases and 4 bases, in that order; junction bases with no gene match: 6.

The rearrangement joins TRBV7-3 to TRBJ2-3; a possible D gene is TRBD2 (6 bases). With 5 bases removed from V and 2 bases from J, the gap between germline ends came to 8 bases. The CDR3 totals 13 residues. Germline V lookup: CDR1 SGHTA, CDR2 FQGTGA. DNA of the CDR3: TGTGCCAGCAGCCGGGACTCCACAGATACGCAGTATTTT. It specifies CASSRDSTDTQYF.

This clone was observed a single time. CDR3 amino acids: CASSVARENTYNEQFF. The CDR3 coding sequence is TGTGCCAGCAGCGTAGCCCGGGAGAACACCTACAATGAGCAGTTCTTC. This chain links TRBV9 with TRBJ2-1; weak D call: TRBD2 (6 bases). The germline CDR1 and CDR2 sequences are SGDLS and YYNGEE. The CDR3 has 16 residues. V was shortened by 0 bases and J by 2 bases, with 12 bases between the two germline ends. Supplemented by reference TRBV9 and TRBJ2-1, the full variable domain reads DSGVTQTPKHLITATGQRVTLRCSPRSGDLSVYWYQQSLDQGLQFLIQYYNGEERAKGNILERFSAQQFPDLHSELNLSSLELGDSALYFCASSVARENTYNEQFFGPGTRLTVL.

The rearrangement links TRBV11-2 to TRBJ1-2; no definite D call. Trimming took off 4 bases at V and 5 bases at J, with 14 bases between the two ends. CDR1 and CDR2 from the germline V gene are SGHAT and FQNNGV. CDR3 length equals 14 residues. As DNA, the CDR3 is TGTGCCAGCAGCTCAGATGTCCGAGGTTATGGCTACACCTTC. Its protein product is CASSSDVRGYGYTF.

The J gene is TRBJ2-2, the V gene TRBV5-4; 10 bases are shared with TRBD1. The CDR3 is made up of 15 amino acids. V was clipped by 5 bases and J by 8 bases; unmatched bases: 9. CDR1 and CDR2 (germline): SGHNT, YYREEE (reference sequence). CDR3 region: CASSSRQGATGELFF. The CDR3 DNA reads TGTGCCAGCAGTTCGCGACAGGGGGCTACGGGGGAGCTGTTTTTT.